The 25 T cell receptor beta chains below all came from one sample that was sequenced in a study of shared clonotypes between healthy human individuals. Assay used: immunoSEQ multiplex PCR; TCRdb lists only in-frame clones, some missing. In the table there are over a million clones, 95% to 99% of which are singletons. The material sequenced was naive CD4+ T cells sorted from blood. Subset indicated: CD45RA+ positively selected. These receptors were obtained from a man aged 30-40 years in good health.

This chain uses TRBV19 with TRBJ1-2; D ambiguous. Germline V lookup: CDR1 LNHDA, CDR2 SQIVND (reference sequence). Trimming cost V 8 bases and J 7 bases, with 17 bases left between them. The CDR3 is 13 amino acids. CDR3 in amino acids: CASREGGLGGYTF. The DNA of the CDR3 is TGTGCCAGTCGGGAGGGCGGGCTTGGTGGCTACACCTTC.

This clone is a singleton in its sample. The chain uses TRBV5-1 and TRBJ2-2; possibly TRBD1 for D (6 bases). Germline values: CDR1 SGHRS, CDR2 YFSETQ. Trimming removed 2 bases at V and 6 bases at J, with 23 bases between. The CDR3 sequence is 18 residues long. CDR3 residues: CASSFHPPGQSFPGELFF. CDR3 sequence (DNA): TGCGCCAGCAGCTTCCATCCCCCCGGACAGTCCTTCCCCGGGGAGCTGTTTTTT.

The chain joins TRBV5-1 to TRBJ1-2; weak D call: TRBD1 (5 bases). The V gene's germline CDR1 is SGHRS and CDR2 YFSETQ. V was pared by 0 bases and J by 4 bases, with 13 bases between. CDR3 length: 15 residues. This CDR3 is CASSLAGQGAYGYTF. In DNA form, the CDR3 reads TGCGCCAGCAGCTTGGCGGGGCAGGGAGCCTATGGCTACACCTTC. Full variable domain (missing parts from reference TRBV5-1 and TRBJ1-2): KAGVTQTPRYLIKTRGQQVTLSCSPISGHRSVSWYQQTPGQGLQFLFEYFSETQRNKGNFPGRFSGRQFSNSRSEMNVSTLELGDSALYLCASSLAGQGAYGYTFGSGTRLTVV.

The DNA of the CDR3 is TGCGCCAGCAGCTCGACCGCCGGGGGGAACACCGGGGAGCTGTTTTTT. Encoded protein: CASSSTAGGNTGELFF. The V call is TRBV5-1, the J call TRBJ2-2, with a tentative D call TRBD2 (6 bases). CDR1 and CDR2 (germline): SGHRS, YFSETQ. Between the trimmed V and J ends, which lost 3 bases and 1 base, there was a span of 13 bases. This CDR3 has 16 residues.

The chain recombines TRBV11-2 with TRBJ2-6, with 11 bases matching TRBD1. Germline-derived CDR1 and CDR2 are SGHAT and FQNNGV. Trimming removed 6 bases from V and 3 bases from J; junction bases left unmatched: 7. CDR3 size: 17 residues. CDR3 nucleotide sequence: TGTGCCAGCAGTCTCGGGACAGGGGGAGTTGGGGCCAACGTCCTGACTTTC. Its translation: CASSLGTGGVGANVLTF.

J is TRBJ2-6 and V is TRBV5-4; D gene unclear. Germline CDR1 SGHNT, CDR2 YYREEE (reference sequence). The length of the CDR3 is 16 residues. The V end lost 5 bases, the J end lost 3 bases, and 15 bases lay between the germline ends. The CDR3 loop is CASSPPATFGANVLTF. The CDR3 DNA reads TGTGCCAGCAGTCCGCCCGCCACCTTTGGGGCCAACGTCCTGACTTTC.

The J gene is TRBJ1-2, the V gene TRBV25-1; 7 bases fit TRBD1. This CDR3 comprises 15 residues. Germline CDR1 and CDR2: MGHDK and SYGVNS. V trimming: 2 bases; J trimming: 2 bases; junction bases outside the gene matches: 5. This chain's CDR3 is CASSEIGGENYGYTF. As DNA, the CDR3 is TGTGCCAGCAGTGAAATAGGGGGCGAGAACTATGGCTACACCTTC.

Comment on this clone: This sample includes further DNA sequences coding for the same CDR3. J is TRBJ1-4 and V is TRBV5-1; D unresolved. This CDR3 is 15 amino acids long. Looked up from germline, CDR1 is SGHRS and CDR2 is YFSETQ. The V gene lost 0 bases and the J gene lost 3 bases, with 9 bases spanning the gap. CDR3 amino acids: CASSLGAGSNEKLFF. CDR3 DNA: TGCGCCAGCAGCTTGGGAGCGGGCTCTAATGAAAAACTGTTTTTT.

V usage is TRBV30 and J usage is TRBJ1-2; no reliable D call. V was cut by 2 bases and J by 8 bases, with 18 bases left in between. CDR3 length equals 14 residues. From germline, CDR1 is GTSNPN and CDR2 SVGIG (reference sequence). CDR3 region: CAWSSPGRYQGYTF. The CDR3 coding sequence is TGTGCCTGGAGTTCGCCAGGACGGTATCAGGGCTACACCTTC.

The J gene is TRBJ2-7, the V gene TRBV20-1; D ambiguous. The V gene's germline CDR1 is DFQATT and CDR2 SNEGSKA (reference sequence). V shed 5 bases and J shed 7 bases, with 9 bases lying between them. CDR3 length: 10 amino acids. The CDR3 bases are TGCAGTGCTGCCCCCTGGGAGCAGTACTTC. It yields the protein CSAAPWEQYF.

This clone has only one observation. The rearrangement uses TRBV19 and TRBJ1-1, with TRBD1 matching 7 bases. With V trimmed by 5 bases and J by 1 base, 7 bases remained unmatched. The germline CDR1 and CDR2 sequences are LNHDA and SQIVND (reference sequence). The CDR3 extends over 15 amino acids. The CDR3 loop is CASSPWTGENTEAFF. In DNA, the CDR3 is TGTGCCAGTAGTCCTTGGACAGGTGAGAACACTGAAGCTTTCTTT.

Concerning this clone: Other DNA variants within this sample encode the same CDR3. The gene calls are TRBV9 and TRBJ1-1, with D unclear. Trimming left V 2 bases short and J 0 bases short, with 8 bases between. Per the germline V gene, CDR1 is SGDLS and CDR2 is YYNGEE. This CDR3 contains 14 residues. CDR3 bases: TGTGCCAGCAGCGTCGGGGTTTTGAACACTGAAGCTTTCTTT. Protein: CASSVGVLNTEAFF.

V and J are TRBV9 and TRBJ2-3; 15 nucleotides align to TRBD2. Germline CDR1 reads SGDLS; CDR2 reads YYNGEE. CDR3 length equals 18 residues. V lost 4 bases and J lost 6; bases outside the gene matches: 12. CDR3 nucleotide sequence: TGTGCCAGCAGCACCAGGACTAGCGGGAGGGCCGCCGTCGATACGCAGTATTTT. It codes for CASSTRTSGRAAVDTQYF.

J is TRBJ1-4 and V is TRBV18; D unresolved. Germline V gives CDR1 KGHSH, CDR2 LQKENI. This CDR3 region has 16 residues. Deletions cut 5 bases from V and 2 bases from J, with 15 bases between. This CDR3 reads CASSYSLPDTNEKLFF. CDR3 DNA sequence: TGTGCCAGCTCATACTCCCTGCCTGATACTAATGAAAAACTGTTTTTT.

This chain joins TRBV5-6 and TRBJ2-5, with 7 bases fitting TRBD1. Trimming at V came to 4 bases and at J to 5 bases, leaving 11 bases not matched to a gene. Germline-derived CDR1 and CDR2 are SGHDT and YYEEEE. CDR3 size: 15 residues. The CDR3 spells CASSRDDRVRETQYF. The CDR3 nucleotides are TGTGCCAGCAGCCGGGACGACAGGGTTCGGGAGACCCAGTACTTC.

J is TRBJ2-3 and V is TRBV5-1; 10 bases fit TRBD2. The CDR3 loop spans 15 amino acids. The germline V gene encodes CDR1 SGHRS and CDR2 YFSETQ. Germline trimming cut 7 bases from V and 7 bases from J; bases unmatched to any gene: 12. The CDR3 loop reads CASFSAGGGGYTQYF. In DNA, the CDR3 is TGCGCCAGCTTCTCAGCGGGAGGGGGTGGATATACGCAGTATTTT.

The V gene is TRBV6-5, the J gene TRBJ2-5; D unresolved. Germline values: CDR1 MNHEY, CDR2 SVGAGI. With 0 bases removed from V and 1 base from J, the gap between germline ends came to 9 bases. This CDR3 contains 15 residues. CDR3 in amino acids: CASSYSGGSQETQYF. CDR3 nucleotides: TGTGCCAGCAGTTACTCGGGCGGTTCCCAAGAGACCCAGTACTTC.

The chain links TRBV11-2 to TRBJ2-1; 8 nucleotides align to TRBD2. J gave up 7 bases and V 4 bases, and 9 bases lay outside the gene matches. The CDR3 covers 15 residues. Germline loops: CDR1 SGHAT, CDR2 FQNNGV. The CDR3 is CASSSFSGTDNEQFF. The CDR3 coding sequence is TGTGCCAGCAGCTCATTTAGCGGGACCGATAATGAGCAGTTCTTC. Full variable domain (remainder filled in from reference TRBV11-2 and TRBJ2-1): EAGVAQSPRYKIIEKRQSVAFWCNPISGHATLYWYQQILGQGPKLLIQFQNNGVVDDSQLPKDRFSAERLKGVDSTLKIQPAKLEDSAVYLCASSSFSGTDNEQFFGPGTRLTVL.

The rearrangement joins TRBV25-1 to TRBJ2-7, with 7 bases that match TRBD1. The CDR3 runs to 18 residues. Looked up from germline, CDR1 is MGHDK and CDR2 is SYGVNS. The trim removed 1 base at V and 4 bases at J, leaving 16 bases unmatched. The DNA for the CDR3 is TGTGCCAGCAGTGAATTCCCCCCGGTTAACAGGGGTCGGTACGAGCAGTACTTC. Amino acids: CASSEFPPVNRGRYEQYF.

J is TRBJ2-2 and V is TRBV5-1; D may be TRBD2 (6 bases). The CDR3 has 15 residues. Trimming shortened V by 2 bases and J by 4 bases, and 12 bases separated the two germline ends. Per the germline V gene, CDR1 is SGHRS and CDR2 is YFSETQ. As DNA, the CDR3 is TGCGCCAGCAGCTTAGCCGGGAGTGGCACCGGGGAGCTGTTTTTT. This translates into CASSLAGSGTGELFF.

Notes on this clone: Other DNA variants within this sample encode the same CDR3. The chain has TRBV9 and TRBJ2-7, with D possibly TRBD1 on 6 matching bases. The length of the CDR3 is 14 residues. From germline, CDR1 is SGDLS and CDR2 YYNGEE. Trimming cost V 1 base and J 0 bases, with 8 bases left between them. Here the CDR3 reads CASSVQDSSYEQYF. CDR3 sequence (DNA): TGTGCCAGCAGCGTACAGGACAGCTCCTACGAGCAGTACTTC.

This rearrangement joins TRBV7-9 to TRBJ2-7; D assignment may be TRBD1 or TRBD2 (5 bases each). The CDR3 covers 14 residues. Trimming stripped 6 bases from V and 6 bases from J, with 18 bases between. The germline V gene has CDR1 SEHNR and CDR2 FQNEAQ (reference sequence). CDR3 loop: CASRRGRGPFEQYF. CDR3 in DNA: TGTGCCAGCAGACGCGGACGGGGCCCCTTCGAGCAGTACTTC.

For this clone: At one of its ends the junction is not consistent with the germline gene, which may arise from a read error. The rearrangement joins TRBV6-5 to TRBJ2-3, with no clear D. Germline CDR1 and CDR2: MNHEY and SVGAGI. CDR3 length: 12 amino acids. The CDR3 nucleotides are TGCGGTTCAGGCAGAGACACAGATACGCAGTATTTT. Protein product: CGSGRDTDTQYF.

This sequence joins TRBV7-2 and TRBJ2-3; D is possibly TRBD2 (6 bases). V lost 6 bases and J 9 bases, leaving 19 bases between the germline ends. This CDR3 is 14 amino acids long. CDR1 and CDR2 (germline): SGHTA, FQGNSA. CDR3 nucleotide sequence: TGTGCCAGCAGACCCGGACTACCCTGGGAAACGCAGTATTTT. It is translated as CASRPGLPWETQYF.

The rearrangement uses TRBV7-9 and TRBJ2-3; D not certain. CDR3 size: 14 residues. V shed 7 bases and J shed 5 bases, with 16 bases lying between them. Germline CDR1 SEHNR, CDR2 FQNEAQ (reference sequence). The CDR3 DNA follows: TGTGCCAGCATGTCTGGCGTCCACAAAGATACGCAGTATTTT. It encodes CASMSGVHKDTQYF.